The present T cell receptor beta chain was sequenced within a study of T cell changes during pregnancy in multiple sclerosis. The germline CDR1 and CDR2 sequences are SGHRS and YFSETQ. J was trimmed by 3 bases and V by 3 bases; bases with no gene match: 11. The CDR3 is made up of 16 amino acids. Profiling relied on immunoSEQ multiplex PCR, and the TCRdb table lists in-frame clones only, not all of them. The repertoire holds approximately 60,000 clones, with around nine tenths as singletons. The V and J genes are TRBV5-1 and TRBJ1-2; 7 nucleotides line up with TRBD1. This clonotype was obtained from a human donor whose cells served as feeder cells for cultures in a pregnancy study. Sequenced material: peripheral blood from another person, used as feeder cells. For the CDR3, the DNA is TGCGCCAGCAGCTCTCTATCGACAGGGAGTTACTATGGCTACACCTTC. This translates into CASSSLSTGSYYGYTF.